The rows below give T cell receptor beta chains drawn from one sample of a study of blood T cell repertoires in COVID-19. Profiling relied on immunoSEQ multiplex PCR, and the TCRdb table lists in-frame clones only, not all of them. The repertoire has about 180,000 clones, 70% to 85% of them found once; the top ten carry roughly 9.8%. Source material: peripheral blood. The source of these receptors is a woman over 75 with acute or convalescent COVID-19. Both conserved end residues are part of each CDR3. The D gene is left open where the match is weak. Some rows mark clone size as missing; the rest say once, few, many or name a class of expanded clone.

V gene: TRBV2; clone size: -; D gene: TRBD1; J gene: TRBJ2-3; CDR3 protein: CASSGGTESSTDTQYF
V gene: TRBV4-1; clone size: -; D gene: TRBD1; J gene: TRBJ1-1; CDR3 protein: CASSQGQGVVNTEAFF
V gene: TRBV5-4; clone size: -; D gene: TRBD2; J gene: TRBJ2-7; CDR3 protein: CASSSGGSSYEQYF
V gene: TRBV2; clone size: -; D gene: TRBD1; J gene: TRBJ1-3; CDR3 protein: CASSRSQGARDTIYF
V gene: TRBV7-2; clone size: -; D gene: -; J gene: TRBJ2-2; CDR3 protein: CASSLAGLGAGELFF
V gene: TRBV7-6; clone size: many; D gene: TRBD2; J gene: TRBJ2-1; CDR3 protein: CASSLEAGREQFF
V gene: TRBV5-4; clone size: -; D gene: TRBD2; J gene: TRBJ2-5; CDR3 protein: CASRQGGSGRETQYF
V gene: TRBV11-2; clone size: -; D gene: -; J gene: TRBJ1-1; CDR3 protein: CASSLGSVLSEAFF
V gene: TRBV3-1/TRBV3-2; clone size: -; D gene: -; J gene: TRBJ2-3; CDR3 protein: CASSPRGTDTQYF
V gene: TRBV5-5; clone size: -; D gene: TRBD2; J gene: TRBJ2-7; CDR3 protein: CASSGGTSGTYEQYF
V gene: TRBV7-9; clone size: -; D gene: -; J gene: TRBJ1-6; CDR3 protein: CASSLSGREDLHF
V gene: TRBV5-1; clone size: -; D gene: TRBD2; J gene: TRBJ2-5; CDR3 protein: CASSLAGGEEETQYF
V gene: TRBV7-8; clone size: -; D gene: TRBD2; J gene: TRBJ2-5; CDR3 protein: CASSLIPGGETQYF
V gene: TRBV24-1; clone size: -; D gene: -; J gene: TRBJ1-2; CDR3 protein: CATSSPGGPNYGYTF
V gene: TRBV27; clone size: -; D gene: TRBD1; J gene: TRBJ2-5; CDR3 protein: CASSLQGARETQYF
V gene: TRBV6-1; clone size: -; D gene: -; J gene: TRBJ2-2; CDR3 protein: CASSGLGAANTGELFF
V gene: TRBV6-5; clone size: -; D gene: -; J gene: TRBJ1-2; CDR3 protein: CASTDPAGGGYTF
V gene: TRBV27; clone size: -; D gene: -; J gene: TRBJ1-1; CDR3 protein: CASSFRAPNTEAFF
V gene: TRBV21-1; clone size: -; D gene: -; J gene: TRBJ2-3; CDR3 protein: CASSRSGQDPDTQYF
V gene: TRBV4-1; clone size: many; D gene: -; J gene: TRBJ1-5; CDR3 protein: CASSQGGFNQPQHF
V gene: TRBV10-3; clone size: once; D gene: TRBD1; J gene: TRBJ1-2; CDR3 protein: CAISESNRGGYTF
V gene: TRBV7-2; clone size: -; D gene: TRBD1; J gene: TRBJ1-1; CDR3 protein: CASSLSTGVGTEAFF
V gene: TRBV27; clone size: -; D gene: -; J gene: TRBJ2-1; CDR3 protein: CASSLGRGSYNEQFF
V gene: TRBV6-5; clone size: -; D gene: TRBD1; J gene: TRBJ2-3; CDR3 protein: CASSPTGGSTDTQYF
V gene: TRBV7-2; clone size: -; D gene: TRBD2; J gene: TRBJ2-1; CDR3 protein: CASRRTSGAGEQFF
V gene: TRBV15; clone size: few; D gene: -; J gene: TRBJ2-2; CDR3 protein: CATSSTAGELFF
V gene: TRBV7-6; clone size: -; D gene: TRBD1; J gene: TRBJ1-5; CDR3 protein: CASSRGQAHSNQPQHF
V gene: TRBV5-1; clone size: -; D gene: TRBD1; J gene: TRBJ1-1; CDR3 protein: CASSLYGQGDTEAFF
V gene: TRBV12-5; clone size: -; D gene: -; J gene: TRBJ1-1; CDR3 protein: CASGLGPISNTEAFF
V gene: TRBV7-6; clone size: -; D gene: -; J gene: TRBJ1-5; CDR3 protein: CASSLDPGNQPQHF
V gene: TRBV6-5; clone size: -; D gene: -; J gene: TRBJ1-5; CDR3 protein: CASSSESNQPQHF
V gene: TRBV7-6; clone size: few; D gene: TRBD2; J gene: TRBJ2-5; CDR3 protein: CASSLVPSGSSETQYF
V gene: TRBV27; clone size: -; D gene: TRBD1; J gene: TRBJ1-5; CDR3 protein: CASSPRTGNNQPQHF
V gene: TRBV19; clone size: -; D gene: TRBD1; J gene: TRBJ2-7; CDR3 protein: CASTLTGASYEQYF
V gene: TRBV6-1; clone size: once; D gene: TRBD1; J gene: TRBJ2-7; CDR3 protein: CASSQGQNYEQYF